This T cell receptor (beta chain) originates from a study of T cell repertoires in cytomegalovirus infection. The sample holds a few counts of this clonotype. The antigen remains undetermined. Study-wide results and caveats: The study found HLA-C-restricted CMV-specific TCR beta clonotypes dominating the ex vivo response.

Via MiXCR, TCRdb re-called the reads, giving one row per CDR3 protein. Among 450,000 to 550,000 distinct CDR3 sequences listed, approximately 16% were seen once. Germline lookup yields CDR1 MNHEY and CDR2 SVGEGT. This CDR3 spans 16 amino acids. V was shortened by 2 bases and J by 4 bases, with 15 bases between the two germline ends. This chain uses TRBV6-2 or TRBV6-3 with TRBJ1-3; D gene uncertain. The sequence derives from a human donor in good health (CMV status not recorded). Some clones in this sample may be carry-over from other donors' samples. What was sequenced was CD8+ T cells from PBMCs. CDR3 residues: CASSYPGPGIGNTIYF. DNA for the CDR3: TGTGCCAGCAGTTACCCGGGTCCGGGGATCGGAAACACCATATATTTT.